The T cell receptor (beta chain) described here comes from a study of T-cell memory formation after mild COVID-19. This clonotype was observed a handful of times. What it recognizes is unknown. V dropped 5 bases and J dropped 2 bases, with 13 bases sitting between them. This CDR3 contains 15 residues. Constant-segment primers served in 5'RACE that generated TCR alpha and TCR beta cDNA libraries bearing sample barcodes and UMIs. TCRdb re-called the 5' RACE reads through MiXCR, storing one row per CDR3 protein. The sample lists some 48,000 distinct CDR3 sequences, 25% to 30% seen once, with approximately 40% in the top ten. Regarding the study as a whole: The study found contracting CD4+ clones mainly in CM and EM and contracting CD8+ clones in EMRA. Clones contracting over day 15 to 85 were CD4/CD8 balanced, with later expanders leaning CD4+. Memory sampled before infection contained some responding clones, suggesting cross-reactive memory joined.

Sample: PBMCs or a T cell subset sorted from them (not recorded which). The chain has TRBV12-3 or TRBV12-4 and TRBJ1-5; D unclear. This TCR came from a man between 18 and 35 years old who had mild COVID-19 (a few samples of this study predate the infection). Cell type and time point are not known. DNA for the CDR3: TGTGCCAGCAGTCATGGATGGGGTGGCAATCAGCCCCAGCATTTT. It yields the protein CASSHGWGGNQPQHF.